One and the same sample provided the 22 T cell receptor beta chains below, sequenced in a study of neurological immune-mediated disorders. TCRdb processed the 5' RACE reads anew with MiXCR; each CDR3 protein has one entry. The sample includes 40,000 to 45,000 distinct CDR3 sequences, about 12% of them seen just once. Sample: PBMCs. These receptors came from a female donor in good health.

This clonotype was seen many times. The rearrangement joins TRBV5-1 to TRBJ1-2, with 8 bases lining up with TRBD1. The CDR3 contains 14 residues. V was clipped by 4 bases and J by 7 bases; unmatched bases: 9. Germline V CDR1 and CDR2: SGHRS, YFSETQ. The CDR3 is CASSPEGQVGGYTF. In DNA, the CDR3 is TGCGCCAGCAGCCCCGAGGGACAGGTCGGTGGCTACACCTTC.

This clonotype was counted at least ten times. The rearrangement joins TRBV20-1 to TRBJ2-1; D unresolved. The CDR3 has 14 amino acids. Per germline, CDR1 DFQATT and CDR2 SNEGSKA (reference sequence). V lost 4 bases and J lost 0, with 10 bases in between. The CDR3 coding sequence is TGCAGTGCTACGGGCGGTAGCTCCTACAATGAGCAGTTCTTC. Translating it yields CSATGGSSYNEQFF.

This clonotype appeared many times. Here the CDR3 DNA reads TGTGCCAGCAGCCAAGTGGCGGGGCTGGGCACCGGGGAGCTGTTTTTT. This sequence encodes CASSQVAGLGTGELFF. V and J are TRBV14 and TRBJ2-2, with D possibly matching TRBD2 (6 bases). Trimming stripped 1 base from V and 4 bases from J, with 13 bases between. Per the germline V gene, CDR1 is SGHDN and CDR2 is FVKESK. CDR3 length equals 16 residues.

The table lists this clonotype with a count of one. CDR3 loop: CASSLAGRGTYGYTF. The CDR3 coding sequence is TGTGCCAGCAGCTTAGCCGGCCGGGGGACCTATGGCTACACCTTC. The chain recombines TRBV7-2 with TRBJ1-2; tentative D call: TRBD1 (5 bases). Trimming cost V 0 bases and J 4 bases, with 12 bases left between them. CDR1 is SGHTA and CDR2 is FQGNSA in the germline V gene. This CDR3 comprises 15 residues.

This clonotype was found many times. This chain links TRBV5-5 with TRBJ2-7; 9 bases align to TRBD2. Losses at the gene ends were 5 bases for V and 4 bases for J; bases not matched to a gene: 4. The V gene's germline CDR1 is SGHKS and CDR2 YYEKEE (reference sequence). The CDR3 covers 13 residues. Here the CDR3 DNA reads TGTGCCAGCAGTAGCGGGAGAACTTACGAGCAGTACTTC. Translated: CASSSGRTYEQYF.

This clonotype was observed many times. V is TRBV3-1 and J is TRBJ2-7, with D possibly being TRBD1 or TRBD2 (5 bases each). The length of the CDR3 is 12 residues. Germline CDR1 and CDR2: LGHDT and YNNKEL (reference sequence). Deletions cut 6 bases from V and 4 bases from J, with 10 bases between. CDR3 amino acids: CASSPGRYEQYF. CDR3 bases: TGTGCCAGCAGTCCGGGGCGATACGAGCAGTACTTC.

This clonotype was observed many times. The DNA for the CDR3 is TGTGCCAGCAGTGAACCGGGACTGAATTCACCCCTCCACTTT. This codes for CASSEPGLNSPLHF. The chain combines TRBV6-1 with TRBJ1-6, with D possibly TRBD1 on 5 matching bases. This CDR3 region has 14 residues. V was cut by 2 bases and J by 7 bases, with 9 bases left in between. Per germline, CDR1 MNHNS and CDR2 SASEGT.

This clonotype was seen repeatedly, ten times or more. The CDR3 is CASAATVNTEAFF. The CDR3 DNA sequence: TGTGCCAGCGCGGCGACTGTGAACACTGAAGCTTTCTTT. The genes are TRBV6-1 and TRBJ1-1; no reliable D call. The CDR3 runs to 13 residues. The germline CDR1 and CDR2 sequences are MNHNS and SASEGT. Trimming removed 8 bases from V and 0 bases from J, with 10 bases in between.

In this sample, this clonotype turned up many times. V is TRBV5-1 and J is TRBJ2-3; 7 positions agree with TRBD1. The CDR3 is made up of 16 amino acids. J lost 5 bases, V lost 0 bases, and 9 bases had no gene match. CDR1 and CDR2 from the germline V gene are SGHRS and YFSETQ. Here the CDR3 DNA reads TGCGCCAGCAGCTTGGCCAGGGACAGCAGGGGAGATACGCAGTATTTT. Translating gives CASSLARDSRGDTQYF.

This clonotype was recorded many times. Here the CDR3 DNA reads TGTGCCAGCAGTTTGGGACTAGCGGTCAGGTACGAGCAGTACTTC. Amino acids: CASSLGLAVRYEQYF. V usage is TRBV12-3 or TRBV12-4 and J usage is TRBJ2-7, with TRBD2 identical over 11 bases. Germline trimming cut 3 bases from V and 4 bases from J; bases unmatched to any gene: 5. The CDR3 covers 15 residues.

This clonotype came up many times. The chain couples TRBV28 to TRBJ1-2; no definite D call. The CDR3 has 16 amino acids. Trimming removed 2 bases from V and 4 bases from J, with 17 bases in between. Germline CDR1 MDHEN, CDR2 SYDVKM. The DNA for the CDR3 is TGTGCCAGCAGTTTAGGAAGTGGGTCGATTTTCTATGGCTACACCTTC. The encoded protein is CASSLGSGSIFYGYTF.

The table lists this clonotype with many counts. The CDR3 reads CASSLQGGNSPLHF. CDR3 in DNA: TGTGCCAGCAGTCTACAGGGAGGGAATTCACCCCTCCACTTT. The chain combines TRBV3-1 with TRBJ1-6; D may be TRBD1 (6 bases). Germline V gives CDR1 LGHDT, CDR2 YNNKEL (reference sequence). The ends were cut back, 6 bases at V and 7 bases at J, with 13 bases in the middle. The CDR3 has 14 residues.

The chain carries TRBV30 and TRBJ1-1; D perhaps matches TRBD1 (5 bases). CDR1 and CDR2 from the germline V gene are GTSNPN and SVGIG (reference sequence). Trimming took 2 bases from V and 1 from J, leaving 11 bases between them. The CDR3 loop spans 14 amino acids. CDR3 sequence: CAWSYGTPNTEAFF. CDR3 coding DNA: TGTGCCTGGAGTTACGGGACCCCGAACACTGAAGCTTTCTTT.

The V and J genes are TRBV6-5 and TRBJ2-1; 10 bases fit TRBD2. This CDR3 comprises 13 residues. V lost 0 bases to trimming and J lost 14 bases; unmatched junction nucleotides: 4. Germline CDR1 reads MNHEY; CDR2 reads SVGAGI. CDR3 in amino acids: CASSYSRTSGKFF. In DNA, the CDR3 is TGTGCCAGCAGTTACTCGAGAACTAGCGGGAAGTTCTTC.

This clonotype was counted many times. The chain carries TRBV5-1 and TRBJ2-7, with D possibly being TRBD1 (5 bases). CDR1 and CDR2 from the germline V gene are SGHRS and YFSETQ. Trimming left V 4 bases short and J 3 bases short, with 17 bases between. The CDR3 runs to 15 residues. Written as DNA, the CDR3 is TGCGCCAGCAGCACGACAGTAGATCTACTCTACGAGCAGTACTTC. This gives the protein CASSTTVDLLYEQYF.

Many counts were recorded for this clonotype. The chain uses TRBV20-1 and TRBJ1-1; D might be TRBD1 (5 bases). The V end was cut by 1 base, the J end by 2 bases, with 8 bases between. This CDR3 region has 13 residues. CDR1 is DFQATT, CDR2 SNEGSKA, per germline (reference sequence). CDR3 sequence reads: CSARGGDNTEAFF. The CDR3 nucleotides read TGCAGTGCTAGAGGAGGGGATAACACTGAAGCTTTCTTT.

There are many counts of this clonotype. The chain links TRBV10-3 to TRBJ2-1; tentatively, D is TRBD1 (5 bases). Trimming removed 2 bases at V and 5 bases at J, with 7 bases between. The germline V gene has CDR1 ENHRY and CDR2 SYGVKD. The CDR3 runs to 13 residues. The chain's CDR3 is CAISEQGNNEQFF. The CDR3 DNA reads as TGTGCCATCAGTGAGCAGGGTAACAATGAGCAGTTCTTC.

This clonotype was seen ten or more times. The V and J genes are TRBV10-1 and TRBJ2-7; D not resolved. V was pared by 3 bases and J by 6 bases, with 18 bases between. In germline, CDR1 is WNHNN, CDR2 SYGVQD (reference sequence). The CDR3 is 15 residues long. The CDR3 nucleotides read TGCGCCAGCAGTGACCGGACGGGCGGTGGGCTCGAGCAGTACTTC. It yields the protein CASSDRTGGGLEQYF.

The chain couples TRBV9 to TRBJ1-6, with no clear D. This CDR3 has 14 residues. CDR1 and CDR2 from the germline V gene are SGDLS and YYNGEE. V was cut by 0 bases and J by 16 bases, with 17 bases left in between. CDR3: CASSVVGYNSLLHF. The CDR3 DNA sequence: TGTGCCAGCAGCGTAGTCGGCTATAATTCACTACTCCACTTT. The full variable domain, rest sourced from reference TRBV9 and TRBJ1-6, is DSGVTQTPKHLITATGQRVTLRCSPRSGDLSVYWYQQSLDQGLQFLIQYYNGEERAKGNILERFSAQQFPDLHSELNLSSLELGDSALYFCASSVVGYNSLLHFGNGTRLTVT.

In this sample, this clonotype turned up many times. The V call is TRBV7-8, the J call TRBJ2-1, with unresolved D. Looked up from germline, CDR1 is SGHVS and CDR2 is FQNEAQ. This CDR3 has 12 amino acids. V was shortened by 0 bases and J by 10 bases, with 7 bases between the two germline ends. The CDR3 DNA reads as TGTGCCAGCAGCTTAGCGTTGGGAGAGCAGTTCTTC. Translation gives CASSLALGEQFF.

Comment on this clonotype: A much larger clone differs by one base, so this may be a read error. The rearrangement uses TRBV29-1 and TRBJ1-3; D gene unclear. This CDR3 region has 11 residues. With 2 bases removed from V and 3 bases from J, the gap between germline ends came to 2 bases. The germline V gene has CDR1 SQVTM and CDR2 ANQGSEA. CDR3 DNA: TGCAGCGTTGAATTTGGAAACACCATATATTTT. Amino acids: CSVEFGNTIYF.

The table lists this clonotype with a few counts. The chain has TRBV29-1 and TRBJ2-3; 10 positions match TRBD1. V lost 3 bases to trimming and J lost 4 bases; unmatched junction nucleotides: 4. The CDR3 totals 14 residues. The germline V gene has CDR1 SQVTM and CDR2 ANQGSEA. CDR3 nucleotide sequence: TGCAGCGTTGAGAGGGACAGGGGCCCAGATACGCAGTATTTT. It codes for CSVERDRGPDTQYF.